The 8 T cell receptor beta chains given below trace back to one sample, sequenced in a study of OX40 agonist ivuxolimab in advanced cancers. Sequenced by immunoSEQ multiplex PCR; TCRdb stores in-frame clones only, minus some. This table holds 77,000 or so clones, about nine tenths found once. Here the sequenced sample was CD4+ or CD8+ T cells sorted from blood, taken in a trial of the OX40 agonist ivuxolimab. The receptors here all came from an adult with an advanced solid tumor such as melanoma, head and neck, liver or kidney cancer.

This chain uses TRBV4-2 with TRBJ2-1; D is perhaps TRBD2 (6 bases). CDR1 and CDR2 (germline): LGHNA, YNFKEQ. V was clipped by 8 bases and J by 6 bases, with 11 bases between them. This CDR3 region has 12 residues. The CDR3 reads CASRGTPNEQFF. CDR3 nucleotides: TGTGCCAGCCGGGGGACCCCCAATGAGCAGTTCTTC.

The chain is built from TRBV5-1 and TRBJ2-7, with TRBD1 identical over 7 bases. V dropped 7 bases and J dropped 5; count of bases not matched to a gene: 9. The CDR3 sequence is 13 residues long. Germline assignment: CDR1 SGHRS and CDR2 YFSETQ. The CDR3 coding sequence is TGCGCCAGCGCAGCCGGGACAGTAAACGAGCAGTACTTC. Protein: CASAAGTVNEQYF.

This clone is a singleton in its sample. The chain joins TRBV18 to TRBJ2-5; 10 nucleotides align to TRBD1. CDR1 KGHSH and CDR2 LQKENI come from the germline V gene. The CDR3 runs to 14 residues. V lost 4 bases and J lost 5; bases outside the gene matches: 4. The CDR3 nucleotides are TGTGCCAGCTCACAGACAGGGGGCGACGAGACCCAGTACTTC. This sequence encodes CASSQTGGDETQYF.

The genes are TRBV19 and TRBJ2-2; D possibly corresponds to TRBD1 (8 bases). The CDR3 runs to 14 residues. Deletions cut 8 bases from V and 3 bases from J, with 13 bases between. Germline lookup yields CDR1 LNHDA and CDR2 SQIVND (reference sequence). CDR3: CASGTGGDTGELFF. Written as DNA, the CDR3 is TGTGCCAGTGGAACAGGGGGGGACACCGGGGAGCTGTTTTTT.

The rearrangement uses TRBV5-1 and TRBJ2-4, with D possibly being TRBD1 or TRBD2 (5 bases each). Germline V gene data show CDR1 as SGHRS and CDR2 as YFSETQ. CDR3 length: 14 amino acids. V was trimmed by 4 bases and J by 7 bases, leaving 15 bases between them. The CDR3 protein is CASSPSRWGNIQYF. The CDR3, as DNA: TGCGCCAGCAGCCCCTCGCGTTGGGGGAACATTCAGTACTTC.

The chain employs TRBV29-1 and TRBJ2-7; 11 bases agree with TRBD1. CDR1 and CDR2 (germline): SQVTM, ANQGSEA. Trimming removed 2 bases from V and 2 bases from J; junction bases left unmatched: 8. The CDR3 totals 16 residues. The CDR3 bases are TGCAGCGTTGAACTTCGGGACAGGGGGGGAGCCTACGAGCAGTACTTC. This sequence encodes CSVELRDRGGAYEQYF.

This clone was detected once. V and J are TRBV7-2 and TRBJ1-3, with no clear D. This CDR3 contains 14 residues. CDR1 is SGHTA and CDR2 is FQGNSA in the germline V gene. Trimming pared 5 bases from V and 0 bases from J, leaving 8 bases between. CDR3 DNA sequence: TGTGCCAGCAGCCCACCCGGCTCTGGAAACACCATATATTTT. It specifies CASSPPGSGNTIYF. Full variable domain (outside the CDR3, taken from reference TRBV7-2 and TRBJ1-3): GAGVSQSPSNKVTEKGKDVELRCDPISGHTALYWYRQSLGQGLEFLIYFQGNSAPDKSGLPSDRFSAERTGGSVSTLTIQRTQQEDSAVYLCASSPPGSGNTIYFGEGSWLTVV.

The J gene is TRBJ1-1, the V gene TRBV18; D is unresolved. Trimming left V 5 bases short and J 5 bases short, with 12 bases between. The CDR3 is made up of 13 amino acids. CDR1 KGHSH and CDR2 LQKENI come from the germline V gene. CDR3 amino acids: CASSSGGRTEAFF. In DNA, the CDR3 is TGTGCCAGCTCATCCGGAGGGAGGACTGAAGCTTTCTTT. The whole variable domain, filled in from reference TRBV18 and TRBJ1-1, reads NAGVMQNPRHLVRRRGQEARLRCSPMKGHSHVYWYRQLPEEGLKFMVYLQKENIIDESGMPKERFSAEFPKEGPSILRIQQVVRGDSAAYFCASSSGGRTEAFFGQGTRLTVV.